The 30 T cell receptor beta chains in this list originate from one sample, sequenced in a study of T cell responses to AZD1222 COVID-19 vaccine. TCRdb keeps only in-frame clones here, not all; method: immunoSEQ multiplex PCR. The sample records 140,000 to 150,000 clones, approximately 89% being singletons. The source material was peripheral blood, sampled on day 0 of AZD1222 vaccination. Every receptor here comes from an adult in good health.

A remark on this clone: The sample carries other DNA sequences with the same CDR3. The DNA for the CDR3 is TGTGCCAGCAGCCGGGACAGGGGTGGCAATGAGCAGTTCTTC. Protein: CASSRDRGGNEQFF. The genes are TRBV7-3 and TRBJ2-1; TRBD1 matches at 10 bases. V gave up 5 bases and J gave up 6 bases; unmatched junction bases: 4. From germline, CDR1 is SGHTA and CDR2 FQGTGA. The CDR3 covers 14 residues.

This clone showed up just once. J is TRBJ1-1 and V is TRBV7-3; D is undetermined. Germline values: CDR1 SGHTA, CDR2 FQGTGA. This CDR3 has 14 amino acids. Between the trimmed V and J ends, which lost 2 bases and 7 bases, there was a span of 14 bases. The CDR3 region is CASSLVAGENEAFF. The CDR3 coding sequence is TGTGCCAGCAGCTTAGTGGCAGGTGAAAATGAAGCTTTCTTT. Full variable domain (rest looked up from reference TRBV7-3 and TRBJ1-1): GAGVSQTPSNKVTEKGKYVELRCDPISGHTALYWYRQSLGQGPEFLIYFQGTGAADDSGLPNDRFFAVRPEGSVSTLKIQRTERGDSAVYLCASSLVAGENEAFFGQGTRLTVV.

This clone came up once. V usage is TRBV28 and J usage is TRBJ1-1; TRBD1 aligns across 9 bases. This CDR3 is 12 amino acids long. After removal of 5 bases from V and 9 bases from J, the junction contained 4 bases not matched to a gene. Germline loops: CDR1 MDHEN, CDR2 SYDVKM. As DNA, the CDR3 is TGTGCCAGCAGTATAGGACAGGGGAAAGCTTTCTTT. Its protein product is CASSIGQGKAFF.

This chain connects TRBV9 to TRBJ2-7; D is unresolved. This CDR3 has 15 residues. Germline V gene lookup returns CDR1 SGDLS and CDR2 YYNGEE. The germline V and J ends were trimmed by 2 bases and 6 bases, with 18 bases remaining between them. The CDR3 is CASSVSPRNAAEQYF. CDR3 coding DNA: TGTGCCAGCAGCGTTTCTCCCAGGAATGCGGCCGAGCAGTACTTC.

V usage is TRBV19 and J usage is TRBJ1-2, with TRBD1 matching over 7 bases. This CDR3 comprises 12 residues. Germline-derived CDR1 and CDR2 are LNHDA and SQIVND (reference sequence). With V trimmed by 7 bases and J by 4 bases, 3 bases remained unmatched. CDR3 protein: CASTPGGYGYTF. DNA of the CDR3: TGTGCCAGTACCCCAGGGGGCTATGGCTACACCTTC. The whole variable domain, remainder taken from reference TRBV19 and TRBJ1-2, is DGGITQSPKYLFRKEGQNVTLSCEQNLNHDAMYWYRQDPGQGLRLIYYSQIVNDFQKGDIAEGYSVSREKKESFPLTVTSAQKNPTAFYLCASTPGGYGYTFGSGTRLTVV.

The gene calls are TRBV5-1 and TRBJ2-6; D not resolved. V lost 5 bases and J lost 0, with 12 bases in between. The CDR3 length is 16 residues. Germline V gene lookup returns CDR1 SGHRS and CDR2 YFSETQ. The CDR3 spells CASSLGHSSGANVLTF. CDR3 sequence (DNA): TGCGCCAGCAGTCTGGGTCACAGCTCTGGGGCCAACGTCCTGACTTTC.

V gene TRBV25-1 combines with J gene TRBJ2-1, with TRBD2 matching over 10 bases. V dropped 2 bases and J dropped 5; count of bases not matched to a gene: 3. The CDR3 contains 15 residues. From germline, CDR1 is MGHDK and CDR2 SYGVNS. The DNA for the CDR3 is TGTGCCAGCAGTGAACCAGCGGGGGGGCACAATGAGCAGTTCTTC. Translation: CASSEPAGGHNEQFF. Variable domain in full (rest from reference TRBV25-1 and TRBJ2-1): EADIYQTPRYLVIGTGKKITLECSQTMGHDKMYWYQQDPGMELHLIHYSYGVNSTEKGDLSSESTVSRIRTEHFPLTLESARPSHTSQYLCASSEPAGGHNEQFFGPGTRLTVL.

The rearrangement uses TRBV18 and TRBJ1-4; D is unclear. CDR3 length: 16 residues. Germline CDR1 KGHSH, CDR2 LQKENI. Trimming cost V 3 bases and J 4 bases, with 15 bases left between them. The CDR3 spells CASSPTDLTINEKLFF. As DNA, the CDR3 is TGTGCCAGCTCACCGACCGATCTCACCATTAATGAAAAACTGTTTTTT.

The V call is TRBV7-8, the J call TRBJ1-5, with 8 bases identical to TRBD1. This CDR3 spans 13 amino acids. J lost 7 bases, V lost 5 bases, and 4 bases had no gene match. CDR1 is SGHVS, CDR2 FQNEAQ, per germline. CDR3 DNA sequence: TGTGCCAGCAGCGCGACAGGGGACCAGCCCCAGCATTTT. Protein sequence: CASSATGDQPQHF.

The genes are TRBV9 and TRBJ2-1; a weak D match, TRBD1 (5 bases). The length of the CDR3 is 15 residues. V lost 2 bases to trimming and J lost 5 bases, with 14 bases between them. CDR1 is SGDLS and CDR2 is YYNGEE in the germline V gene. In DNA form, the CDR3 reads TGTGCCAGCAGCGTTCAGGGAAAGGGTCACAATGAGCAGTTCTTC. Protein sequence: CASSVQGKGHNEQFF.

The chain carries TRBV7-2 and TRBJ1-2; 8 nucleotides align to TRBD1. The CDR3 has 15 residues. From germline, CDR1 is SGHTA and CDR2 FQGNSA. The ends lost 5 bases at V and 8 bases at J; junction bases unmatched: 13. The CDR3: CASSLGTGGVRGYTF. CDR3 sequence (DNA): TGTGCCAGCAGCCTTGGGACAGGCGGAGTACGAGGCTACACCTTC.

The rearrangement uses TRBV5-6 and TRBJ1-2, with 8 bases lining up with TRBD1. The CDR3 consists of 13 residues. Germline values: CDR1 SGHDT, CDR2 YYEEEE. Trimming took 3 bases from V and 4 from J; bases not matched to a gene: 2. CDR3 DNA sequence: TGTGCCAGCAGCTCGGACAGGGCCTATGGCTACACCTTC. This codes for CASSSDRAYGYTF.

CDR3 protein: CASRGQGAANQPQHF. Here the CDR3 DNA reads TGTGCCAGTAGGGGACAGGGGGCCGCCAATCAGCCCCAGCATTTT. This chain uses TRBV19 with TRBJ1-5; TRBD1 matches at 12 bases. V was pared by 6 bases and J by 3 bases, with 3 bases of the junction left unmatched. The CDR3 covers 15 residues. In germline, CDR1 is LNHDA, CDR2 SQIVND (reference sequence).

V gene TRBV5-4 combines with J gene TRBJ1-2; weak D call: TRBD1 (5 bases). This CDR3 has 14 residues. The germline CDR1 and CDR2 sequences are SGHNT and YYREEE (reference sequence). Trimming stripped 4 bases from V and 4 bases from J, with 14 bases between. The CDR3 sequence: CASSPAGAAYGYTF. CDR3 DNA: TGTGCCAGCAGCCCGGCTGGGGCAGCCTATGGCTACACCTTC.

This chain links TRBV7-3 with TRBJ2-2, with 7 nucleotides matching TRBD1. The junction had 7 bases not matched to a gene; V was cut back by 5 bases and J by 4 bases. Germline CDR1 SGHTA, CDR2 FQGTGA. The CDR3 has 15 residues. CDR3 loop: CASSLRQGGTGELFF. CDR3 nucleotide sequence: TGTGCCAGCAGCCTCCGACAGGGTGGCACCGGGGAGCTGTTTTTT.

This chain uses TRBV11-2 with TRBJ2-7; D remains unclear. The CDR3 consists of 14 residues. Germline-derived CDR1 and CDR2 are SGHAT and FQNNGV. V lost 6 bases to trimming and J lost 0 bases, with 12 bases between them. CDR3 DNA sequence: TGTGCCAGCAGGAAATCGCAGAACTCCTACGAGCAGTACTTC. The encoded protein is CASRKSQNSYEQYF.

The V call is TRBV7-2, the J call TRBJ1-2, with 10 nucleotides matching TRBD1. CDR1 SGHTA and CDR2 FQGNSA come from the germline V gene. The CDR3 totals 15 residues. Trimming cost V 5 bases and J 2 bases; bases outside gene matches: 5. CDR3 loop: CASSPGTGDNYGYTF. For the CDR3, the DNA is TGTGCCAGCAGCCCAGGGACAGGGGACAACTATGGCTACACCTTC.

A word on this clone: Different DNA sequences within this sample yield the same CDR3. The rearrangement uses TRBV5-4 and TRBJ2-5, with D possibly being TRBD1 (5 bases). CDR1 and CDR2 from the germline V gene are SGHNT and YYREEE (reference sequence). CDR3 length equals 13 residues. Trimming took 0 bases from V and 4 from J, leaving 7 bases between them. DNA of the CDR3: TGTGCCAGCAGCTTGGGGGGCGGAGAGACCCAGTACTTC. Its protein product is CASSLGGGETQYF.

The V and J genes are TRBV18 and TRBJ1-5; 8 bases are a match to TRBD1. The junction had 3 bases not matched to a gene; V was cut back by 2 bases and J by 0 bases. The germline CDR1 and CDR2 sequences are KGHSH and LQKENI. The CDR3 runs 16 residues. The CDR3 DNA sequence: TGTGCCAGCTCACCAACTACAGGGGGTAGCAATCAGCCCCAGCATTTT. This codes for CASSPTTGGSNQPQHF.

The CDR3 loop reads CASLKGDRAPRSQPQHF. The CDR3 DNA reads as TGTGCCAGTCTTAAGGGGGACAGGGCACCGCGAAGTCAGCCCCAGCATTTT. J is TRBJ1-5 and V is TRBV19, with 9 nucleotides matching TRBD1. V dropped 8 bases and J dropped 6; count of bases not matched to a gene: 17. The CDR3 is 17 amino acids. Germline CDR1 LNHDA, CDR2 SQIVND (reference sequence).

V usage is TRBV7-2 and J usage is TRBJ2-7, with a weak D call TRBD1 (6 bases). Germline CDR1 SGHTA, CDR2 FQGNSA. The CDR3 covers 15 residues. The V gene lost 2 bases and the J gene lost 2 bases, with 13 bases spanning the gap. CDR3 sequence reads: CASSLSAGTTYEQYF. CDR3 DNA: TGTGCCAGCAGCTTAAGCGCAGGGACAACCTACGAGCAGTACTTC.

The rearrangement links TRBV5-1 to TRBJ1-2; D unresolved. Germline CDR1 and CDR2: SGHRS and YFSETQ. The germline V and J ends were trimmed by 0 bases and 2 bases, with 8 bases remaining between them. This CDR3 contains 14 residues. CDR3 residues: CASSLAFGNYGYTF. DNA of the CDR3: TGCGCCAGCAGCTTGGCCTTTGGGAACTATGGCTACACCTTC. Looking up the rest from reference TRBV5-1 and TRBJ1-2 gives the full variable domain: KAGVTQTPRYLIKTRGQQVTLSCSPISGHRSVSWYQQTPGQGLQFLFEYFSETQRNKGNFPGRFSGRQFSNSRSEMNVSTLELGDSALYLCASSLAFGNYGYTFGSGTRLTVV.

The table lists this clone with a count of one. The chain employs TRBV9 and TRBJ2-2, with D maybe TRBD1 (6 bases). The CDR3 is made up of 15 amino acids. V was shortened by 4 bases and J by 1 base, with 11 bases between the two germline ends. In germline, CDR1 is SGDLS, CDR2 YYNGEE. CDR3 nucleotides: TGTGCCAGCAGCCGACAGGCGATGAACACCGGGGAGCTGTTTTTT. Amino acids: CASSRQAMNTGELFF.

This clone was seen a single time. The chain is built from TRBV7-8 and TRBJ1-5; TRBD1 might be the D (5 bases). The length of the CDR3 is 15 residues. V gave up 5 bases and J gave up 3 bases, with 14 bases separating them. CDR1 and CDR2 from the germline V gene are SGHVS and FQNEAQ. The CDR3 coding sequence is TGTGCCAGCAGCCCCGGGGAGGGGTTCAATCAGCCCCAGCATTTT. Amino acid sequence: CASSPGEGFNQPQHF.

The rearrangement links TRBV19 to TRBJ2-1; D is ambiguous. Trimming cost V 3 bases and J 7 bases, with 7 bases left between them. CDR1 and CDR2 (germline): LNHDA, SQIVND (reference sequence). This CDR3 region has 12 residues. DNA of the CDR3: TGTGCCAGTAGTATTGAGAGTAATGAGCAGTTCTTC. It is translated as CASSIESNEQFF. The variable domain in full, completed from reference TRBV19 and TRBJ2-1, reads DGGITQSPKYLFRKEGQNVTLSCEQNLNHDAMYWYRQDPGQGLRLIYYSQIVNDFQKGDIAEGYSVSREKKESFPLTVTSAQKNPTAFYLCASSIESNEQFFGPGTRLTVL.

V and J are TRBV10-1 and TRBJ1-6; TRBD1 is a possible D gene (6 bases). The germline V gene encodes CDR1 WNHNN and CDR2 SYGVQD (reference sequence). The CDR3 contains 17 residues. The V end lost 6 bases, the J end lost 5 bases, and 20 bases lay between the germline ends. The CDR3 nucleotides read TGCGCCAGCAGGACAGGCACTCCGCCCCCCCATAATTCACCCCTCCACTTT. Its translation: CASRTGTPPPHNSPLHF.

The rearrangement links TRBV24-1 to TRBJ2-1; D is unresolved. Germline-derived CDR1 and CDR2 are KGHDR and SFDVKD. CDR3 length: 14 residues. The ends were cut back, 3 bases at V and 5 bases at J, with 10 bases in the middle. Written as DNA, the CDR3 is TGTGCCACCAGTGATCACCTACAAGACAATGAGCAGTTCTTC. This encodes CATSDHLQDNEQFF.

The CDR3 sequence is CASSLDSLVGAQYF. The CDR3 DNA reads as TGTGCCAGCAGCTTGGATAGTCTAGTAGGGGCGCAGTATTTT. This chain connects TRBV5-4 to TRBJ2-3, with a possible D match to TRBD1 (5 bases). The germline V and J ends were trimmed by 0 bases and 10 bases, with 15 bases remaining between them. The length of the CDR3 is 14 residues. Germline V gives CDR1 SGHNT, CDR2 YYREEE (reference sequence).

This chain uses TRBV28 with TRBJ1-1, with TRBD1 identical over 8 bases. The CDR3 consists of 20 residues. Germline V gives CDR1 MDHEN, CDR2 SYDVKM. The V gene end was trimmed by 5 bases and the J gene end by 5 bases; junction bases not matched to a gene: 25. CDR3 residues: CASSTSRPPPIRGRRTEAFF. For the CDR3, the DNA is TGTGCCAGCAGTACCTCCCGGCCCCCGCCGATCAGGGGGCGGAGGACTGAAGCTTTCTTT.

This chain uses TRBV9 with TRBJ1-1; a possible D gene is TRBD1 (6 bases). The CDR3 has 14 amino acids. V was cut by 4 bases and J by 4 bases, with 14 bases left in between. Looked up from germline, CDR1 is SGDLS and CDR2 is YYNGEE. CDR3: CASSPQTGRTEAFF. CDR3 bases: TGTGCCAGCAGCCCCCAGACAGGACGCACTGAAGCTTTCTTT.